What follows are 7 T cell receptor beta chains derived from one specimen sequenced in a study of blood T cell repertoires in COVID-19. Repertoires were generated with immunoSEQ multiplex PCR, while TCRdb's copy carries only in-frame clones and drops some. This sample has around 68,000 clones, with approximately 82% found just once. The sample comprised peripheral blood. These receptors were collected from an elderly man with active COVID-19.

The chain joins TRBV29-1 to TRBJ1-5; weak D call: TRBD1 (5 bases). This CDR3 is built from 13 residues. V lost 6 bases and J 4 bases, leaving 13 bases between the germline ends. The germline V gene encodes CDR1 SQVTM and CDR2 ANQGSEA. The CDR3 bases are TGCAGCGTAGCAGACGGGGGGAATCAGCCCCAGCATTTT. Translating it yields CSVADGGNQPQHF.

This clone was observed a handful of times. The V call is TRBV5-8, the J call TRBJ2-3; 8 bases align to TRBD2. Germline CDR1 is SGHTS and CDR2 is YDEGEE. J lost 2 bases, V lost 0 bases, and 8 bases had no gene match. The CDR3 is made up of 17 amino acids. This CDR3 reads CASSLGGGQGHTDTQYF. CDR3 coding DNA: TGTGCCAGCAGCTTGGGCGGGGGGCAGGGCCACACAGATACGCAGTATTTT.

The sample holds one count of this clone. The chain links TRBV3-1 (or the pseudogene TRBV3-2) to TRBJ1-1, with D perhaps TRBD1 (5 bases). V was cut by 4 bases and J by 1 base, with 7 bases left in between. This CDR3 is built from 13 residues. Germline CDR1 reads LGHDT; CDR2 reads YNNKEL (reference sequence). The CDR3 loop is CASSLDRNTEAFF. The DNA of the CDR3 is TGTGCCAGCAGCCTCGACAGGAACACTGAAGCTTTCTTT.

The rearrangement joins TRBV4-2 to TRBJ2-5; weak D call: TRBD2 (6 bases). This CDR3 spans 15 amino acids. The germline V gene has CDR1 LGHNA and CDR2 YNFKEQ. V was cut by 6 bases and J by 2 bases, with 16 bases left in between. The CDR3 DNA reads as TGTGCCAGCAGGCGCTCCGGGACTTCACAAGAGACCCAGTACTTC. Translation: CASRRSGTSQETQYF.

This clone was observed a single time. This rearrangement joins TRBV5-1 to TRBJ1-4, with 8 bases lining up with TRBD1. CDR3 length: 16 residues. The germline V gene has CDR1 SGHRS and CDR2 YFSETQ. The junction had 12 bases not matched to a gene; V was cut back by 3 bases and J by 8 bases. The CDR3 sequence: CASSYYRTGRSEKLFF. The CDR3 DNA reads TGCGCCAGCAGCTACTACCGGACAGGGCGAAGCGAAAAACTGTTTTTT.

The chain recombines TRBV4-3 with TRBJ2-4; 11 bases fit TRBD1. CDR3 length: 16 amino acids. J was trimmed by 6 bases and V by 1 base; bases with no gene match: 5. Germline lookup yields CDR1 LGHNA and CDR2 YSLEER. DNA for the CDR3: TGCGCCAGCAGCCAAGCAAGAGGGACAGGGGGAAACATTCAGTACTTC. Translated, it gives CASSQARGTGGNIQYF.

V gene TRBV21-1 combines with J gene TRBJ1-5; the table's D call of TRBD1 was not tested on the DNA. TRBV21-1 is listed as a pseudogene. The CDR3 extends over 17 amino acids. The CDR3 DNA follows: TGTGCCAGCCACTCGGACAGGGGTTTGGTTGGCAATCAGCCCCAGCATTTT. This gives the protein CASHSDRGLVGNQPQHF.